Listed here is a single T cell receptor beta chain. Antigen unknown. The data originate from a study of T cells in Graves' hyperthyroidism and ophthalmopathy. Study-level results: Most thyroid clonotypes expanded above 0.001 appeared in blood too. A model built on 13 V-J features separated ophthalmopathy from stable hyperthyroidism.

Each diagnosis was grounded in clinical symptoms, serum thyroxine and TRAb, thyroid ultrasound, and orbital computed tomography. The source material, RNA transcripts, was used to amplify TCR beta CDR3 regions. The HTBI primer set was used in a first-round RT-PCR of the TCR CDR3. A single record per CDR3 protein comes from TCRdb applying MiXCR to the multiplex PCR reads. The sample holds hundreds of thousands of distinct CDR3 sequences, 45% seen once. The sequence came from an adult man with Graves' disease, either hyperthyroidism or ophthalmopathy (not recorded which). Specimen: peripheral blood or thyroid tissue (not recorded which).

The CDR3 DNA reads as TGTGCCAGCGTATTCGACAGGCCGAACACCGGGGAGCTGTTTTTT. Amino acids: CASVFDRPNTGELFF. The chain couples TRBV2 to TRBJ2-2, with a possible D match to TRBD1 (6 bases). V was pared by 8 bases and J by 0 bases, with 13 bases between. The CDR3 totals 15 residues. Germline-derived CDR1 and CDR2 are SNHLY and FYNNEI.